What follows are 7 T cell receptor beta chains derived from one specimen sequenced in a study of blood T cells in healthy people across ages (dated by TCRdb to between 2014 and 2017). The library relied on 5' RACE. The sequencing machine was an Illumina HiSeq 2500. A second roughly 7 to 12 cycle PCR used a sample-barcoded 5' primer and a J-beta primer mix. The public reads were reanalyzed by TCRdb: fastp trimming at Q25, MiXCR alignment, in-frame beta chains only. Identical CDR3 proteins give one entry, which carries the most common genes and DNA. For this sample there are roughly 1,100,000 distinct CDR3 sequences; about 23% appear just once. Around 0.75% of the sample is held by the ten biggest clonotypes. These same data were also listed under a study on T cells of mothers and their children.

Sequenced material: blood. All receptors come from a girl aged 2 to 10 in good health.

This clonotype was observed a handful of times. The chain recombines TRBV27 with TRBJ1-1; D is unresolved. The V and J ends lost 6 bases and 2 bases respectively, with 16 bases between them. The length of the CDR3 is 15 residues. Germline V gene data show CDR1 as MNHEY and CDR2 as SMNVEV (reference sequence). CDR3 nucleotide sequence: TGTGCCAGCAGAACTGCTAATGGGTTAAACACTGAAGCTTTCTTT. Its translation is CASRTANGLNTEAFF.

This clonotype occurred a few times. V is TRBV29-1 and J is TRBJ2-1; 8 bases line up with TRBD1. The CDR3 has 15 amino acids. Per the germline V gene, CDR1 is SQVTM and CDR2 is ANQGSEA. The V and J ends lost 4 bases and 3 bases, in that order; junction bases with no gene match: 8. CDR3 sequence reads: CSVALLDRGYNEQFF. CDR3 DNA sequence: TGCAGCGTTGCCCTTTTAGACAGGGGCTACAATGAGCAGTTCTTC.

This clonotype was seen only a few times. V and J are TRBV13 and TRBJ1-1, with D possibly being TRBD1 (5 bases). This CDR3 is 16 amino acids long. Germline assignment: CDR1 PRHDT and CDR2 FYEKMQ (reference sequence). V lost 2 bases and J 4 bases, leaving 17 bases between the germline ends. In DNA form, the CDR3 reads TGTGCCAGCAGCTTACCTCTAGGGGAGGGGAGCACTGAAGCTTTCTTT. This translates into CASSLPLGEGSTEAFF.

The rearrangement uses TRBV5-1 and TRBJ1-3; D call uncertain. This CDR3 spans 14 amino acids. Trimming took 0 bases from V and 8 from J, leaving 12 bases between them. Germline values: CDR1 SGHRS, CDR2 YFSETQ. CDR3 region: CASSLGTGLDTIYF. CDR3 DNA sequence: TGCGCCAGCAGCTTGGGGACTGGGCTCGACACCATATATTTT.

The chain joins TRBV5-1 to TRBJ2-5, with 10 positions matching TRBD2. The V segment lost 7 bases and the J segment 5 bases; nucleotides outside the gene matches: 11. This CDR3 contains 15 residues. Per germline, CDR1 SGHRS and CDR2 YFSETQ. The CDR3, as DNA: TGCGCCAGCCGGCCAGCGGGAGGGGGTGGTGAGACCCAGTACTTC. Residues: CASRPAGGGGETQYF.

A few counts support this clonotype. The chain links TRBV6-2 or TRBV6-3 to TRBJ2-5, with D maybe TRBD1 (6 bases). The DNA end is more similar to TRBJ2-1, so the J call may be wrong. CDR1 is MNHEY and CDR2 is SVGEGT in the germline V gene. The CDR3 consists of 14 residues. The CDR3 sequence: CASSYGGLLPEQFF. The CDR3 DNA reads TGTGCCAGCAGTTACGGGGGCCTCCTACCTGAGCAGTTCTTC.

This clonotype has more than one count but fewer than ten. CDR3 sequence: CSARDQTALIYNEQFF. CDR3 coding DNA: TGCAGTGCTAGAGATCAGACCGCATTAATTTACAATGAGCAGTTCTTC. This sequence joins TRBV20-1 and TRBJ2-5, with D uncertain. The J call may be faulty, since TRBJ2-1 better matches the DNA end. Germline V lookup: CDR1 DFQATT, CDR2 SNEGSKA (reference sequence). This CDR3 contains 16 residues.